A single sample is the source of the 2 T cell receptor beta chains below, sequenced in a study of early T cells in non-severe SARS-CoV-2 infection (dated by TCRdb to the early 2020s). Receptors were amplified or captured by 5' RACE. The data were produced on a NextSeq 500. TCRdb reanalyzed the raw reads on its own, using fastp at Q25 for trimming and MiXCR for clone calling, and kept in-frame beta chains. For every CDR3 protein sequence, its rows merge into one entry that carries the most common genes and DNA. The sample table records about 46,000 distinct CDR3 sequences; approximately 5.9% of these occur just once. 5.4% of the sample is taken by the ten largest. The sample here was whole blood, taken at baseline. The receptors originated from an adult who was a healthcare worker with PCR-confirmed SARS-CoV-2 infection or an uninfected control (not recorded which).

This clonotype occurred many times. The chain is built from TRBV2 and TRBJ1-5; 10 bases align to TRBD1. V trimming: 1 base; J trimming: 7 bases; junction bases outside the gene matches: 1. Germline CDR1 is SNHLY and CDR2 is FYNNEI. The CDR3 contains 14 residues. This CDR3 reads CASSEGTGGQPQHF. For the CDR3, the DNA is TGTGCCAGCAGTGAAGGGACAGGGGGACAGCCCCAGCATTTT.

The sample holds many counts of this clonotype. The rearrangement links TRBV11-2 to TRBJ2-1; 7 bases match TRBD2. Losses at the gene ends were 3 bases for V and 4 bases for J; bases not matched to a gene: 6. Per germline, CDR1 SGHAT and CDR2 FQNNGV. This CDR3 contains 15 residues. The CDR3 loop reads CASSFLTSEYNEQFF. The DNA for the CDR3 is TGTGCCAGCAGCTTTTTAACTAGCGAGTACAATGAGCAGTTCTTC.